The rows below give T cell receptor beta chains drawn from one sample of a study of shared clonotypes between healthy human individuals. Data came from immunoSEQ multiplex PCR; TCRdb stores just in-frame clones and leaves some out. The repertoire includes around 980,000 clones, roughly 74% of them detected once, and around 0.61% sits in the top ten. Sequenced sample: memory CD4+ T cells from PBMCs. The receptor set was obtained from a man aged 18 to 29 in good health. Some clones in this sample may be carry-over from other donors' samples. Both conserved end residues are part of each CDR3. The order of the fields is clone size, J gene, D gene, V gene, CDR3 protein, CDR3 DNA. D genes are given only for firm matches. Clone size is shown for a subset of rows, as once, few, many or a class of expanded clone.

>.|TRBJ2-3|TRBD2|TRBV2
CASGGTSGRLKDTQYF
TGTGCCAGCGGGGGGACTAGCGGGAGGTTAAAAGATACGCAGTATTTT
>.|TRBJ2-1|.|TRBV29-1
CSVEKGVLSYNEQFF
TGCAGCGTTGAAAAGGGGGTACTATCCTACAATGAGCAGTTCTTC
>.|TRBJ1-5|.|TRBV15
CATSGGGNQPQHF
TGTGCCACCAGCGGGGGGGGCAATCAGCCCCAGCATTTT
>.|TRBJ1-1|.|TRBV7-2
CASSPGAENTEAFF
TGTGCCAGCAGTCCCGGGGCCGAAAACACTGAAGCTTTCTTT
>.|TRBJ2-3|TRBD1|TRBV6-1
CASRTRTGSTDTQYF
TGTGCCAGCAGGACCCGGACAGGTAGCACAGATACGCAGTATTTT
>.|TRBJ2-3|TRBD1|TRBV29-1
CSVADRGFSDTQYF
TGCAGCGTTGCCGACAGGGGATTTTCAGATACGCAGTATTTT
>.|TRBJ2-3|TRBD2|TRBV9
CASSVLAGSTDTQYF
TGTGCCAGCAGCGTACTAGCGGGTAGCACAGATACGCAGTATTTT
>.|TRBJ2-3|TRBD2|TRBV6-1
CASSAWTSGSGDTQYF
TGTGCCAGCAGTGCCTGGACTAGCGGGAGTGGAGATACGCAGTATTTT
>once|TRBJ2-1|.|TRBV7-3
CASSLGSSLIYEQFF
TGTGCCAGCAGCTTAGGGTCTAGCTTAATCTATGAGCAGTTCTTC
>once|TRBJ2-3|TRBD2|TRBV9
CASSVKLAGPWFLGTDTQYF
TGTGCCAGCAGCGTCAAACTAGCGGGACCTTGGTTCCTCGGCACAGATACGCAGTATTTT
>.|TRBJ1-1|.|TRBV6-5
CASSHGHYEAFF
TGTGCCAGCAGTCATGGACACTATGAAGCTTTCTTT
>.|TRBJ2-2|TRBD2|TRBV29-1
CSGSGTWTGELFF
TGCAGCGGTAGCGGGACGTGGACCGGGGAGCTGTTTTTT
>.|TRBJ1-2|TRBD1|TRBV11-2
CASSLGPGQGNYGYTF
TGTGCCAGCAGCTTAGGTCCGGGACAGGGGAACTATGGCTACACCTTC
>.|TRBJ2-1|.|TRBV5-1
CASSRATGQYNEQFF
TGCGCCAGCAGCAGAGCTACCGGACAGTACAATGAGCAGTTCTTC
>.|TRBJ1-5|.|TRBV28
CASSFARGAGNQPQHF
TGTGCCAGCAGTTTTGCTAGGGGGGCGGGGAATCAGCCCCAGCATTTT
>.|TRBJ1-3|.|TRBV5-1
CASSSTGNSGNTIYF
TGCGCCAGCAGCTCGACCGGTAACTCTGGAAACACCATATATTTT
>.|TRBJ2-5|.|TRBV27
CASRWGPLETQYF
TGTGCCAGCAGGTGGGGGCCCCTGGAGACCCAGTACTTC
>.|TRBJ2-1|TRBD2|TRBV5-1
CASSHGLAAYNEQFF
TGCGCCAGCAGCCACGGACTAGCGGCATACAATGAGCAGTTCTTC
>.|TRBJ2-1|TRBD2|TRBV5-4
CASSVAGTRSLNEQFF
TGTGCCAGCAGCGTAGCCGGGACTAGGAGTTTAAATGAGCAGTTCTTC
>.|TRBJ2-3|.|TRBV27
CASRPNLSTDTQYF
TGTGCCAGCAGACCGAATTTGAGCACAGATACGCAGTATTTT
>.|TRBJ1-2|.|TRBV29-1
CSVEGGYGYTF
TGCAGCGTTGAAGGGGGCTATGGCTACACCTTC
>.|TRBJ2-3|.|TRBV28
CASSLGGEGTDTQYF
TGTGCCAGCAGCTTAGGGGGGGAGGGCACAGATACGCAGTATTTT
>.|TRBJ2-1|TRBD2|TRBV5-4
CASSLSSGGGVAGPEQFF
TGTGCCAGCAGCTTGAGCTCTGGAGGAGGGGTAGCGGGTCCTGAGCAGTTCTTC
>.|TRBJ2-1|TRBD2|TRBV4-1
CASSQRSGTYNEQFF
TGCGCCAGCAGCCAAAGGAGCGGGACCTACAATGAGCAGTTCTTC
>.|TRBJ2-1|TRBD2|TRBV29-1
CSVLGGGSGSFNEQFF
TGCAGCGTCTTAGGAGGAGGTAGCGGGAGCTTTAATGAGCAGTTCTTC
>.|TRBJ1-1|.|TRBV14
CASSRTVGNTEAFF
TGTGCCAGCAGCCGGACAGTGGGGAACACTGAAGCTTTCTTT
>.|TRBJ2-7|TRBD1|TRBV5-1
CASSLVTGGIYEQYF
TGCGCCAGCAGCTTGGTAACAGGGGGTATATACGAGCAGTACTTC
>.|TRBJ2-1|TRBD2|TRBV2
CASSASGRGTNEQFF
TGTGCCAGCAGTGCCAGCGGGAGGGGGACAAATGAGCAGTTCTTC
>.|TRBJ2-7|.|TRBV2
CASSPGLFYEQYF
TGTGCCAGCAGCCCGGGACTCTTCTACGAGCAGTACTTC
>.|TRBJ2-1|.|TRBV18
CASSAQQGYNEQFF
TGTGCCAGCTCAGCCCAACAGGGCTACAATGAGCAGTTCTTC
>.|TRBJ2-7|.|TRBV4-1
CASSQPPPGTCPKEQYF
TGCGCCAGCAGCCAACCACCTCCCGGGACTTGCCCCAAAGAGCAGTACTTC
>.|TRBJ2-3|.|TRBV15
CATSRVEGTDTQYF
TGTGCCACCAGCAGAGTAGAGGGCACAGATACGCAGTATTTT
>.|TRBJ2-7|.|TRBV28
CASSQGGGRTGEQYF
TGTGCCAGCAGCCAGGGGGGCGGGAGGACAGGGGAGCAGTACTTC
>.|TRBJ2-2|.|TRBV5-1
CASSLNPTGNTGELFF
TGCGCCAGCAGCCTCAACCCGACAGGGAACACCGGGGAGCTGTTTTTT
>.|TRBJ2-1|TRBD2|TRBV7-3
CASTRTSGSNEQFF
TGTGCCAGCACCCGGACTAGCGGGAGCAATGAGCAGTTCTTC
>.|TRBJ2-7|TRBD2|TRBV11-2
CASSLVAGGSGEQYF
TGTGCCAGCAGCTTAGTGGCGGGAGGATCGGGGGAGCAGTACTTC
>.|TRBJ2-7|.|TRBV18
CASSPMYPPGEQYF
TGTGCCAGCTCACCAATGTATCCACCCGGAGAGCAGTACTTC
>.|TRBJ2-5|.|TRBV28
CASSLLRETQYF
TGTGCCAGCAGCCTCTTAAGGGAGACCCAGTACTTC
>.|TRBJ2-1|.|TRBV7-2
CASSRDSPAYNEQFF
TGTGCCAGCAGCCGGGACTCGCCAGCCTACAATGAGCAGTTCTTC
>once|TRBJ1-3|TRBD1|TRBV7-9
CASSTDRGRRNTIYF
TGTGCCAGCAGCACCGACAGGGGACGTAGAAACACCATATATTTT
>.|TRBJ1-1|.|TRBV28
CASTLGWEGTEAFF
TGTGCCAGCACCCTGGGTTGGGAGGGGACTGAAGCTTTCTTT
>.|TRBJ1-2|.|TRBV6-5
CASSEVGDYGYTF
TGTGCCAGCAGTGAAGTAGGGGACTATGGCTACACCTTC
>.|TRBJ1-1|.|TRBV10-3
CAISDPGVRRTEAFF
TGTGCCATCAGTGACCCGGGGGTGAGGAGAACTGAAGCTTTCTTT
>few|TRBJ1-1|.|TRBV14
CASSQDFQGWTEAFF
TGTGCCAGCAGCCAAGATTTTCAGGGCTGGACTGAAGCTTTCTTT
>few|TRBJ1-1|.|TRBV18
CASSQIFPEAFF
TGTGCCAGCTCACAGATATTCCCCGAAGCTTTCTTT
>.|TRBJ2-7|TRBD2|TRBV27
CASRKTQAGDEQYF
TGTGCCAGCCGTAAAACCCAAGCGGGGGACGAGCAGTACTTC